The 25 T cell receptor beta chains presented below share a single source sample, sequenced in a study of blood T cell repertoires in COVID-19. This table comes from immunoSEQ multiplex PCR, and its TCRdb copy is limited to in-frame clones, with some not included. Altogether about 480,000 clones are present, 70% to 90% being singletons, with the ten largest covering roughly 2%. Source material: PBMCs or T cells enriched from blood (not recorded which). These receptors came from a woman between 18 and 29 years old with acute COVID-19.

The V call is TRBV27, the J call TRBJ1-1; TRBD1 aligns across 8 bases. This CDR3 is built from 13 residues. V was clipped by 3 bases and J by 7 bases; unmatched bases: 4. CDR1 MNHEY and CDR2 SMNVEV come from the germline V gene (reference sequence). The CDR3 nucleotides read TGTGCCAGCAGTTTTGAACAGGGGGTTGAAGCTTTCTTT. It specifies CASSFEQGVEAFF.

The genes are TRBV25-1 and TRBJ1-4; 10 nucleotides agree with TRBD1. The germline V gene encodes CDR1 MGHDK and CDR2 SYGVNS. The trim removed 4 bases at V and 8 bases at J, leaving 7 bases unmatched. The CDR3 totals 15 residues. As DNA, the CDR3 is TGTGCCAGCAGTGGACAGGGGGCGGCCAGGGAAAAACTGTTTTTT. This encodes CASSGQGAAREKLFF. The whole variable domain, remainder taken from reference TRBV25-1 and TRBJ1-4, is EADIYQTPRYLVIGTGKKITLECSQTMGHDKMYWYQQDPGMELHLIHYSYGVNSTEKGDLSSESTVSRIRTEHFPLTLESARPSHTSQYLCASSGQGAAREKLFFGSGTQLSVL.

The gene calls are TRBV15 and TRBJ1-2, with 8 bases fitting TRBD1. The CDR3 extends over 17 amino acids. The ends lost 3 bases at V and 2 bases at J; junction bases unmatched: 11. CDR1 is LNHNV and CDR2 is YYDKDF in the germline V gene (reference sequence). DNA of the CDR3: TGTGCCACCAGCAGGATTTGGACAGGGCCAACCAACTATGGCTACACCTTC. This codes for CATSRIWTGPTNYGYTF.

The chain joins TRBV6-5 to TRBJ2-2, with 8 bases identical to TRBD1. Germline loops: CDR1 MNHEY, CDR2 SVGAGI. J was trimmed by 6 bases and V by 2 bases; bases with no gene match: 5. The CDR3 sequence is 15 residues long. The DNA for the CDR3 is TGTGCCAGCAGTTACAGGACAGGGAATCCCGGGGAGCTGTTTTTT. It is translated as CASSYRTGNPGELFF.

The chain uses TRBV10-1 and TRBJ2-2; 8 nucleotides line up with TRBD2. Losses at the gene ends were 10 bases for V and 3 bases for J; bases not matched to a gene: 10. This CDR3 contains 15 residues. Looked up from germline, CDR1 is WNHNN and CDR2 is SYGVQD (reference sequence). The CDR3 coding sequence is TGCGCCACCCAGGAGGGGGGACTAGACACCGGGGAGCTGTTTTTT. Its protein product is CATQEGGLDTGELFF.

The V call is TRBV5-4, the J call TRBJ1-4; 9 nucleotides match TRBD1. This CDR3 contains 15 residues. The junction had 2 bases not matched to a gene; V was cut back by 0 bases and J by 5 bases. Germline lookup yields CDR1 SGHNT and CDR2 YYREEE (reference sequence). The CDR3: CASSLVGTGNEKLFF. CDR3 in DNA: TGTGCCAGCAGCTTGGTCGGGACAGGGAATGAAAAACTGTTTTTT.

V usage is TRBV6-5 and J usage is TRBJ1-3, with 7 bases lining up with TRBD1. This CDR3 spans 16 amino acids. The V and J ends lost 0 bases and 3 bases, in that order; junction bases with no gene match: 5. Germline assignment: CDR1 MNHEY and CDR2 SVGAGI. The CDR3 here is CASSYSRGGVGNTIYF. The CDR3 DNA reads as TGTGCCAGCAGTTACTCGAGAGGGGGCGTTGGAAACACCATATATTTT.

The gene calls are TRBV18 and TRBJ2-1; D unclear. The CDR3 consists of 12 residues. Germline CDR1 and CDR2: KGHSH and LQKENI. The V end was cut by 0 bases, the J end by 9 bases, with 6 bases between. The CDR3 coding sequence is TGTGCCAGCTCACCACCGCTGAGTGAGCAGTTCTTC. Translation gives CASSPPLSEQFF.

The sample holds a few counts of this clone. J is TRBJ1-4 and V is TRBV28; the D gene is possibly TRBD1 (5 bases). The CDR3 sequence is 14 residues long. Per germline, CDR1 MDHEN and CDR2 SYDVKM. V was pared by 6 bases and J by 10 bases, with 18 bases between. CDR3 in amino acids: CASSSRLGDGKLFF. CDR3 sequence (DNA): TGTGCCAGCAGCTCCCGGCTAGGGGATGGAAAACTGTTTTTT.

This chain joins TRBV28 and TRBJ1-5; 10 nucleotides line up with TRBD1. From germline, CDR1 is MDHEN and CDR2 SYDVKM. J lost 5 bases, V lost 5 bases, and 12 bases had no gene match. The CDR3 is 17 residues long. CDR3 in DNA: TGTGCCAGCAGTATCTCCTCGGGACAGGGGAATTATCAGCCCCAGCATTTT. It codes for CASSISSGQGNYQPQHF.

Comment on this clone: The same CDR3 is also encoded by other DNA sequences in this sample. The CDR3 nucleotides read TGTGCCAGCAGTTTACTCGATGAGCAGTTCTTC. Encoded protein: CASSLLDEQFF. The rearrangement links TRBV12-3 or TRBV12-4 to TRBJ2-1; unclear D gene. The CDR3 contains 11 residues. Trimming stripped 2 bases from V and 8 bases from J, with 4 bases between.

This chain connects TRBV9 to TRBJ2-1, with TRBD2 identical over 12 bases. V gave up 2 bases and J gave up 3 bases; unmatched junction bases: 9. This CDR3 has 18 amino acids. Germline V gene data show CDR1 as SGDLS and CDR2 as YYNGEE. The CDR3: CASSVNPSGGAFYNEQFF. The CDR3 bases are TGTGCCAGCAGCGTTAATCCTAGCGGGGGGGCCTTCTACAATGAGCAGTTCTTC.

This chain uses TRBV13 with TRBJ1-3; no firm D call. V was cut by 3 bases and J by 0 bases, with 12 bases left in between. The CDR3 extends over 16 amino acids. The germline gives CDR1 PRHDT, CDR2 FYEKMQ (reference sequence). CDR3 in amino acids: CASSFKAPSSGNTIYF. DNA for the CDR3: TGTGCCAGCAGCTTCAAAGCCCCGAGCTCTGGAAACACCATATATTTT.

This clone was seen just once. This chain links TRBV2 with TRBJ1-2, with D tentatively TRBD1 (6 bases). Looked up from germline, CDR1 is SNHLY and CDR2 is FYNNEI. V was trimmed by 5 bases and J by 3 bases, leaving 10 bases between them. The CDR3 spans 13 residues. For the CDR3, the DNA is TGTGCCAGCAGTCTGGACAGATACTATGGCTACACCTTC. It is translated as CASSLDRYYGYTF.

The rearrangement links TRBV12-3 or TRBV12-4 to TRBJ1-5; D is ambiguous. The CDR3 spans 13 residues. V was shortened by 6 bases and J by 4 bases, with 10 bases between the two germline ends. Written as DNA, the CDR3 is TGTGCCAGCAGCCTACAGAGTAATCAGCCCCAGCATTTT. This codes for CASSLQSNQPQHF.

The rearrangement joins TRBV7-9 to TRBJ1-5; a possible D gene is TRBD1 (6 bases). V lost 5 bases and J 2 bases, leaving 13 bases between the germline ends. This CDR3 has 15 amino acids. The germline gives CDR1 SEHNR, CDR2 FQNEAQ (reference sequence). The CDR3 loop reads CASSEGQMGNQPQHF. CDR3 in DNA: TGTGCCAGCAGCGAAGGACAGATGGGCAATCAGCCCCAGCATTTT.

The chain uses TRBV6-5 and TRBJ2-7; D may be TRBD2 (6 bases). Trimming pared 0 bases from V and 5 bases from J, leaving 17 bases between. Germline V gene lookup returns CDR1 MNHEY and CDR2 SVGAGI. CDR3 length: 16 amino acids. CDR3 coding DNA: TGTGCCAGCAGTTACTCCCTGTGGGGGAGGTTCCACGAGCAGTACTTC. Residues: CASSYSLWGRFHEQYF.

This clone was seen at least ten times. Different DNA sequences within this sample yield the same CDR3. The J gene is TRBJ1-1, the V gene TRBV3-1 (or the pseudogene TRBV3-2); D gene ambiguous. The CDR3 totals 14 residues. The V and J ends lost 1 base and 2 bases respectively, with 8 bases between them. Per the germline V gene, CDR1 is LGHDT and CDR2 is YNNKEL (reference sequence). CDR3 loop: CASSQGGHNTEAFF. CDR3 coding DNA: TGTGCCAGCAGCCAAGGAGGCCATAACACTGAAGCTTTCTTT.

CDR3 sequence reads: CASSAGQGAFGYTF. In nucleotides, the CDR3 is TGTGCCAGCAGCGCGGGACAGGGGGCCTTTGGCTACACCTTC. The chain carries TRBV5-6 and TRBJ1-2; 12 positions match TRBD1. The CDR3 is made up of 14 amino acids. Germline lookup yields CDR1 SGHDT and CDR2 YYEEEE. J was trimmed by 7 bases and V by 4 bases; bases with no gene match: 5.

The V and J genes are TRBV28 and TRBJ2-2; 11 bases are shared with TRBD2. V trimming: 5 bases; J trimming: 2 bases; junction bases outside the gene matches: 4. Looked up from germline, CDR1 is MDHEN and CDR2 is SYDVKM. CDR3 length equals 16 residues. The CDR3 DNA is TGTGCCAGCAGTCTTAGCGGGAGGGGTAACACCGGGGAGCTGTTTTTT. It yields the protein CASSLSGRGNTGELFF. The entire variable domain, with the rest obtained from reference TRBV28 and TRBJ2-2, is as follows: DVKVTQSSRYLVKRTGEKVFLECVQDMDHENMFWYRQDPGLGLRLIYFSYDVKMKEKGDIPEGYSVSREKKERFSLILESASTNQTSMYLCASSLSGRGNTGELFFGEGSRLTVL.

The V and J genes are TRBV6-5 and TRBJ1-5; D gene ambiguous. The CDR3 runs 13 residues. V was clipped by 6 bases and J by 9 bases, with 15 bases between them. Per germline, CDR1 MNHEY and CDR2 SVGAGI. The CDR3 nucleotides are TGTGCCAGCAGCCCGGGTCCTATGGGGCCCCAGCATTTT. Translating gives CASSPGPMGPQHF.

CDR3 sequence: CASSTRTVTEAFF. In DNA form, the CDR3 reads TGTGCCAGCAGCACCAGGACAGTCACTGAAGCTTTCTTT. The rearrangement joins TRBV7-2 to TRBJ1-1; D may be TRBD1 (6 bases). The CDR3 totals 13 residues. Looked up from germline, CDR1 is SGHTA and CDR2 is FQGNSA. With 5 bases removed from V and 4 bases from J, the gap between germline ends came to 11 bases.

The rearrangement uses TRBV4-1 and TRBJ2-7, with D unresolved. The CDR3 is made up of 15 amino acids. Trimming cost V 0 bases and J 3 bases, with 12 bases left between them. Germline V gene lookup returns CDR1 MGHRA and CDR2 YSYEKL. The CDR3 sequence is CASSQDIQIFYEQYF. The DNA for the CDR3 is TGCGCCAGCAGCCAAGATATTCAGATTTTCTACGAGCAGTACTTC.

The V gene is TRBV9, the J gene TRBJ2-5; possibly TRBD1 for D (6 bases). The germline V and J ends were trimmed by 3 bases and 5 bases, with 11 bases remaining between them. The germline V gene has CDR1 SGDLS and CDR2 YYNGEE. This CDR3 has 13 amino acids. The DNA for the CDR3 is TGTGCCAGCAGCGGCTACAGGGCTGAGACCCAGTACTTC. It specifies CASSGYRAETQYF. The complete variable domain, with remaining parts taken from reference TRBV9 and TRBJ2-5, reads DSGVTQTPKHLITATGQRVTLRCSPRSGDLSVYWYQQSLDQGLQFLIQYYNGEERAKGNILERFSAQQFPDLHSELNLSSLELGDSALYFCASSGYRAETQYFGPGTRLLVL.

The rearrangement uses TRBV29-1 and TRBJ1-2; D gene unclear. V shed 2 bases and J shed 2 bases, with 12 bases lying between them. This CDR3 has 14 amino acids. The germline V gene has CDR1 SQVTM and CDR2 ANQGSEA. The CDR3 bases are TGCAGCGTTGAACACGGGGTTGGAAACTATGGCTACACCTTC. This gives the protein CSVEHGVGNYGYTF.